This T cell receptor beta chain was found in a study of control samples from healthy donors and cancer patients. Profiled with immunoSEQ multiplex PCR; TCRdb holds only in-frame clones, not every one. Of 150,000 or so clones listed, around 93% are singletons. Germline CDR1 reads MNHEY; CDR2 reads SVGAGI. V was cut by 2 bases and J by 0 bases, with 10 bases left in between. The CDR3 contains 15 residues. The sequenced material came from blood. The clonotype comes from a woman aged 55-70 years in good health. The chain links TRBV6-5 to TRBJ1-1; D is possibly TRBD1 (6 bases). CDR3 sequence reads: CASSYGGAMNTEAFF. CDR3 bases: TGTGCCAGCAGTTACGGGGGCGCCATGAACACTGAAGCTTTCTTT.